What follows describes a single T cell receptor beta chain. Each CDR3 protein is one row after TCRdb ran MiXCR on the 5' RACE reads. The sample lists about 1.7 million distinct CDR3 sequences, around 33% occurring once. This sample was included in a study of identical twins. V shed 0 bases and J shed 3 bases, with 12 bases lying between them. The CDR3 loop spans 15 amino acids. Looked up from germline, CDR1 is LGHNA and CDR2 is YNFKEQ. V usage is TRBV4-2 and J usage is TRBJ2-7; maybe TRBD2 (5 bases). Input material: cord blood. The receptor was derived from a newborn girl in good health. The CDR3 is CASSQDWAGSYEQYF. The CDR3 DNA reads as TGTGCCAGCAGCCAAGATTGGGCGGGTAGCTACGAGCAGTACTTC.